A single sample is the source of the 2 T cell receptor beta chains below, sequenced in a study of blood T cells in healthy people across ages. Through a sample-barcoded 5' primer and a J-beta primer mix, a second PCR was run for roughly 7 to 11 cycles. TCRdb re-derived calls from the 5' RACE reads in MiXCR, one entry per CDR3 protein. This table holds about 1.5 million distinct CDR3 sequences, approximately 40% found once. The sample consisted of blood. The receptor source for this set is a woman younger than 30 in good health.

The chain couples TRBV3-1 to TRBJ1-2, with no clear D. This CDR3 contains 15 residues. Germline V gives CDR1 LGHDT, CDR2 YNNKEL (reference sequence). V dropped 0 bases and J dropped 2 bases, with 10 bases sitting between them. CDR3: CASSQDRDGNYGYTF. CDR3 DNA: TGTGCCAGCAGCCAAGATCGAGACGGCAACTATGGCTACACCTTC.

This clonotype was detected a few times. The rearrangement uses TRBV15 and TRBJ2-3; the D is unclear. The CDR3 length is 14 residues. Germline assignment: CDR1 LNHNV and CDR2 YYDKDF (reference sequence). Between the trimmed V and J ends, which lost 0 bases and 2 bases, there was a span of 6 bases. CDR3 region: CATSRDDLTDTQYF. For the CDR3, the DNA is TGTGCCACCAGCAGAGATGACCTCACAGATACGCAGTATTTT.